This T cell receptor beta chain was obtained from a study of blood T cell repertoires in COVID-19. Turning to the study itself: From T cells, B-cell-depleted T cells, or PBMCs came the material, which was cDNA or gDNA.

Measured with immunoSEQ multiplex PCR; TCRdb has only the in-frame clones, and not every one. The table shows roughly 100,000 clones, with roughly four fifths occurring only once. CDR3 size: 15 residues. Germline CDR1 and CDR2: SGHNT and YYREEE (reference sequence). V was trimmed by 2 bases and J by 1 base, leaving 11 bases between them. The sample comprised peripheral blood. V usage is TRBV5-4 and J usage is TRBJ2-3, with D perhaps TRBD2 (6 bases). The source is a woman older than 75 with acute or convalescent COVID-19. This CDR3 is CASSFVGGGTDTQYF. As DNA, the CDR3 is TGTGCCAGCAGCTTTGTCGGGGGTGGCACAGATACGCAGTATTTT.